This is a list of T cell receptor beta chains from one sample in a study of T cell clonotyping in hematopoietic cell transplantation. Repertoires were generated with immunoSEQ multiplex PCR, while TCRdb's copy carries only in-frame clones and drops some. The sample comprises 15,000 to 20,000 clones, approximately 57% of which are singletons, and about 12% rests with the top ten. The specimen comprised PBMCs, sampled 30 days after allogeneic stem cell transplant. These receptors were taken from a male patient aged 50 to 59 who had an allogeneic stem cell transplant from an unrelated donor, so T cells may come from the graft donor. Some clones in this sample may be carry-over from other donors' samples. Each CDR3 is given with its conserved first and last residue. A D gene is named only where the DNA matches it firmly. Expanded clones get a size class; other rows say once, few or many, or leave the size out.

v_call: TRBV30; clone_size: NA; j_call: TRBJ2-6; d_call: NA; cdr3_nt: TGTGCCTGGAGCAGGGACTCTGGGGCCAACGTCCTGACTTTC; cdr3_aa: CAWSRDSGANVLTF
v_call: TRBV27; clone_size: NA; j_call: TRBJ2-1; d_call: NA; cdr3_nt: TGTGCCAGCAGTTTATCTGGGGGCTACGATGAGCAGTTCTTC; cdr3_aa: CASSLSGGYDEQFF
v_call: TRBV7-8; clone_size: NA; j_call: TRBJ2-7; d_call: NA; cdr3_nt: TGTGCCAGCAGCTTGTACGGGACGGATAGCTACGAGCAGTACTTC; cdr3_aa: CASSLYGTDSYEQYF
v_call: TRBV7-2; clone_size: few; j_call: TRBJ2-1; d_call: TRBD1; cdr3_nt: TGTGCCAGCAGCTTCATACAGGGGAGTGAGCAGTTCTTC; cdr3_aa: CASSFIQGSEQFF
v_call: TRBV7-2; clone_size: NA; j_call: TRBJ2-1; d_call: NA; cdr3_nt: TGTGCCAGCAGTTCCTACACGGGCGTTGAGCAGTTCTTC; cdr3_aa: CASSSYTGVEQFF
v_call: TRBV28; clone_size: few; j_call: TRBJ1-1; d_call: NA; cdr3_nt: TGTGCCAGCAGTTCCTTGACACGGGACACTGAAGCTTTCTTT; cdr3_aa: CASSSLTRDTEAFF
v_call: TRBV13; clone_size: NA; j_call: TRBJ2-7; d_call: NA; cdr3_nt: TGTGCCAGCAGCGGGGGTAGGGGGGAGCCCTACGAGCAGTACTTC; cdr3_aa: CASSGGRGEPYEQYF
v_call: TRBV6-6; clone_size: NA; j_call: TRBJ2-1; d_call: NA; cdr3_nt: TGTGCCAGCAGTTACGCTGAGGGGTCACAGCAGTTCTTC; cdr3_aa: CASSYAEGSQQFF
v_call: TRBV27; clone_size: NA; j_call: TRBJ2-7; d_call: NA; cdr3_nt: TGTGCCAGCAGGGGCTTAAGCAGGGGCGAGCAGTACTTC; cdr3_aa: CASRGLSRGEQYF
v_call: TRBV27; clone_size: NA; j_call: TRBJ1-5; d_call: NA; cdr3_nt: TGTGCCAGCAGTCGGGGGGCGGATCAGCCCCAGCATTTT; cdr3_aa: CASSRGADQPQHF
v_call: TRBV14; clone_size: NA; j_call: TRBJ1-1; d_call: TRBD1; cdr3_nt: TGTGCCAGCAGAGAATCGGGACAGGGTAACAGATTGAACACTGAAGCTTTCTTT; cdr3_aa: CASRESGQGNRLNTEAFF
v_call: TRBV4-1; clone_size: few; j_call: TRBJ1-2; d_call: NA; cdr3_nt: TGCGCCAGCAGCCAGCAGCCGGTAGGGTTTCCTAACTATGGCTACACCTTC; cdr3_aa: CASSQQPVGFPNYGYTF
v_call: TRBV7-8; clone_size: NA; j_call: TRBJ2-7; d_call: TRBD1; cdr3_nt: TGTGCCAGCAGCCTCCCGGGACAGGGAAGGGGGGAGCAGTACTTC; cdr3_aa: CASSLPGQGRGEQYF
v_call: TRBV30; clone_size: NA; j_call: TRBJ2-7; d_call: NA; cdr3_nt: TGTGCCTGGATTTCTCGGACTTTGAGCTCCTACGAGCAGTACTTC; cdr3_aa: CAWISRTLSSYEQYF
v_call: TRBV6-5; clone_size: NA; j_call: TRBJ2-7; d_call: NA; cdr3_nt: TGTGCCAGCAGTTACTCGCTCTTCGGGACCGCCTACGAGCAGTACTTC; cdr3_aa: CASSYSLFGTAYEQYF
v_call: TRBV9; clone_size: few; j_call: TRBJ2-7; d_call: NA; cdr3_nt: TGTGCCAGCAGCGGGTTGGGCGAGCAGTACTTC; cdr3_aa: CASSGLGEQYF
v_call: TRBV29-1; clone_size: NA; j_call: TRBJ1-1; d_call: TRBD1; cdr3_nt: TGCAGCGGTAACAGGGGCATGAACACTGAAGCTTTCTTT; cdr3_aa: CSGNRGMNTEAFF
v_call: TRBV14; clone_size: NA; j_call: TRBJ2-7; d_call: TRBD1; cdr3_nt: TGTGCCAGCAGCGCTCACCCATGGGACAGGGGCTCGGGGGAGCAGTACTTC; cdr3_aa: CASSAHPWDRGSGEQYF
v_call: TRBV30; clone_size: once; j_call: TRBJ1-2; d_call: NA; cdr3_nt: TGTGCCTGGAAGATCGGCAGGTTAAACTATGGCTACACCTTC; cdr3_aa: CAWKIGRLNYGYTF
v_call: TRBV4-1; clone_size: few; j_call: TRBJ1-1; d_call: NA; cdr3_nt: TGCGCCAGCAGCGACAGTAGCATGAACACTGAAGCTTTCTTT; cdr3_aa: CASSDSSMNTEAFF
v_call: TRBV7-2; clone_size: NA; j_call: TRBJ2-7; d_call: TRBD1; cdr3_nt: TGTGCCAGCAGTCACAGGGGGATCTACGAGCAGTACTTC; cdr3_aa: CASSHRGIYEQYF
v_call: TRBV30; clone_size: NA; j_call: TRBJ2-7; d_call: TRBD2; cdr3_nt: TGTGCCTGGAGTCCCGGCATGCGGGAGGACCGCTACGAGCAGTACTTC; cdr3_aa: CAWSPGMREDRYEQYF
v_call: TRBV28; clone_size: NA; j_call: TRBJ1-2; d_call: NA; cdr3_nt: TGTGCCAGCAGCCTCCCCGATGGCTACACCTTC; cdr3_aa: CASSLPDGYTF
v_call: TRBV6-5; clone_size: NA; j_call: TRBJ1-2; d_call: NA; cdr3_nt: TGTGCCAGCAGTTTGGAACCTTCTAACTATGGCTACACCTTC; cdr3_aa: CASSLEPSNYGYTF
v_call: TRBV29-1; clone_size: few; j_call: TRBJ2-3; d_call: NA; cdr3_nt: TGCAGCGTTGGAGGGACGACAGATACGCAGTATTTT; cdr3_aa: CSVGGTTDTQYF